This T cell receptor beta chain is drawn from a study of beta chain features in type 1 diabetes. Whole-study results and caveats: TCRB CDR3s from Type 1 diabetes patients were moderately but significantly shorter in all four CD4+ subsets. In these data, an HLA type influence on TCRB rearrangement remained unresolved.

Trimming shortened V by 4 bases and J by 4 bases, and 11 bases separated the two germline ends. CDR1 ENHRY and CDR2 SYGVKD come from the germline V gene. This CDR3 comprises 13 residues. The isolated RNA, all of it, was reverse transcribed, so expressed TCRB transcripts were what got sequenced. About 3.57 million reads per sample were averaged for naive, central memory and regulatory samples. Produced via immunoSEQ multiplex PCR; TCRdb's table is partial and in-frame only. This sample has 600,000 to 700,000 clones, with under 15% found just once. About this clone: Its antigen is not identified. Other DNA variants within this sample encode the same CDR3.

The genes are TRBV10-3 and TRBJ2-7; maybe TRBD1 (5 bases). Sequencing was performed on naive CD4+ T cells from blood. The sequence was obtained from a man aged 30 to 39 with type 1 diabetes. The CDR3 spells CAISGPGSYEQYF. The CDR3 DNA reads TGTGCCATCAGTGGGCCAGGGTCTTACGAGCAGTACTTC.